One and the same sample provided the 16 T cell receptor beta chains below, sequenced in a study of blood T cell repertoires in COVID-19. Sequencing used immunoSEQ multiplex PCR; TCRdb keeps in-frame clones, though not all of them. The data hold around 150,000 clones, with around 85% observed a single time. Sequencing was carried out using peripheral blood. These receptors all stem from a human donor with acute or convalescent COVID-19. The donor label of this sample is uncertain.

The chain combines TRBV29-1 with TRBJ2-4, with 7 bases aligning to TRBD1. The CDR3 spans 15 residues. V shed 4 bases, J shed 0 bases, and the junction held 6 bases outside the gene matches. Germline CDR1 and CDR2: SQVTM and ANQGSEA. CDR3 DNA: TGCAGCGTTGTCGGGACAGAGTTAGCCAAAAACATTCAGTACTTC. It is translated as CSVVGTELAKNIQYF.

The chain recombines TRBV7-9 with TRBJ1-2; the D is unclear. Germline values: CDR1 SEHNR, CDR2 FQNEAQ (reference sequence). The length of the CDR3 is 19 residues. V dropped 1 base and J dropped 6 bases, with 27 bases sitting between them. DNA of the CDR3: TGTGCCAGCAGCTTAGTAATTTCTCCCGGGTCCCCGAAGGATGATGGCTACACCTTC. Translated, it gives CASSLVISPGSPKDDGYTF.

The chain has TRBV5-1 and TRBJ2-2, with 8 positions matching TRBD2. This CDR3 spans 18 amino acids. The trim removed 5 bases at V and 5 bases at J, leaving 17 bases unmatched. Germline V gene sequence: CDR1 SGHRS, CDR2 YFSETQ. For the CDR3, the DNA is TGCGCCAGCAGACTGAGGTCTAGCGGGTCACTAAGGACCGGGGAGCTGTTTTTT. Its translation is CASRLRSSGSLRTGELFF.

The genes are TRBV7-3 and TRBJ2-3; no clear D. This CDR3 has 17 residues. V lost 1 base, J lost 1 base, and 15 bases lay in between. The germline gives CDR1 SGHTA, CDR2 FQGTGA. In DNA form, the CDR3 reads TGTGCCAGCAGCTTAAGCCCAGCGTGGCTTGGCACAGATACGCAGTATTTT. Translation gives CASSLSPAWLGTDTQYF. Full variable domain (remainder filled in from reference TRBV7-3 and TRBJ2-3): GAGVSQTPSNKVTEKGKYVELRCDPISGHTALYWYRQSLGQGPEFLIYFQGTGAADDSGLPNDRFFAVRPEGSVSTLKIQRTERGDSAVYLCASSLSPAWLGTDTQYFGPGTRLTVL.

The chain couples TRBV9 to TRBJ2-2; no clear D. This CDR3 spans 17 amino acids. V gave up 4 bases and J gave up 2 bases, with 18 bases separating them. Germline CDR1 SGDLS, CDR2 YYNGEE. The CDR3 region has the DNA TGTGCCAGCAGCCCCCGATTGTCCAGGCTCAACACCGGGGAGCTGTTTTTT. Translation gives CASSPRLSRLNTGELFF.

This rearrangement joins TRBV7-2 to TRBJ1-1; 8 positions agree with TRBD1. The CDR3 totals 15 residues. Per germline, CDR1 SGHTA and CDR2 FQGNSA. The trim removed 5 bases at V and 5 bases at J, leaving 10 bases unmatched. CDR3 amino acids: CASSPTQGVSTEAFF. The CDR3 region has the DNA TGTGCCAGCAGCCCTACACAGGGGGTCTCAACTGAAGCTTTCTTT.

V gene TRBV3-1 (or the pseudogene TRBV3-2) combines with J gene TRBJ2-4; 8 nucleotides align to TRBD1. This CDR3 is built from 15 residues. Germline assignment: CDR1 LGHDT and CDR2 YNNKEL (reference sequence). The V segment lost 1 base and the J segment 8 bases; nucleotides outside the gene matches: 7. This CDR3 is CASSQVRTGRDIQYF. CDR3 nucleotides: TGTGCCAGCAGCCAAGTGCGGACAGGGAGAGACATTCAGTACTTC.

The J gene is TRBJ1-2, the V gene TRBV4-1; 7 positions match TRBD1. V shed 4 bases, J shed 6 bases, and the junction held 14 bases outside the gene matches. The CDR3 length is 16 residues. Germline V lookup: CDR1 MGHRA, CDR2 YSYEKL. For the CDR3, the DNA is TGCGCCAGCAGCCTAAAGGGACAGCCCGGAATGAATGGCTACACCTTC. Protein sequence: CASSLKGQPGMNGYTF.

The chain employs TRBV5-1 and TRBJ2-5; tentatively, D is TRBD1 (5 bases). Looked up from germline, CDR1 is SGHRS and CDR2 is YFSETQ. The CDR3 is 14 residues long. The ends were cut back, 4 bases at V and 1 base at J, with 11 bases in the middle. CDR3 coding DNA: TGCGCCAGCAGCAAAGGGGCGAGCCAAGAGACCCAGTACTTC. Translated: CASSKGASQETQYF.

The V gene is TRBV3-1 (or the pseudogene TRBV3-2), the J gene TRBJ1-2, with TRBD1 as a possible D gene (5 bases). The germline gives CDR1 LGHDT, CDR2 YNNKEL (reference sequence). Trimming took 1 base from V and 7 from J, leaving 7 bases between them. The CDR3 covers 12 residues. CDR3 coding DNA: TGTGCCAGCAGCCAAGTGGGGCTTGGCTACACCTTC. This sequence encodes CASSQVGLGYTF.

The chain couples TRBV7-9 to TRBJ1-5; 8 positions agree with TRBD1. The junction had 5 bases not matched to a gene; V was cut back by 5 bases and J by 5 bases. Germline values: CDR1 SEHNR, CDR2 FQNEAQ (reference sequence). CDR3 length equals 14 residues. The DNA for the CDR3 is TGTGCCAGCAGCCCGGACAGGGTTTATCAGCCCCAGCATTTT. Its translation: CASSPDRVYQPQHF.

This sequence joins TRBV28 and TRBJ1-6, with a weak D call TRBD1 (5 bases). The length of the CDR3 is 14 residues. Trimming pared 2 bases from V and 7 bases from J, leaving 9 bases between. The V gene's germline CDR1 is MDHEN and CDR2 SYDVKM. The CDR3 DNA sequence: TGTGCCAGCAGTTTAGGGGGGAACAATTCACCCCTCCACTTT. Translating gives CASSLGGNNSPLHF.

This clone appeared a single time. V usage is TRBV5-4 and J usage is TRBJ1-1, with 8 bases lining up with TRBD1. Germline CDR1 SGHNT, CDR2 YYREEE (reference sequence). V shed 0 bases, J shed 0 bases, and the junction held 4 bases outside the gene matches. The CDR3 extends over 16 amino acids. CDR3: CASSLGGQGMNTEAFF. CDR3 coding DNA: TGTGCCAGCAGCTTGGGAGGACAGGGCATGAACACTGAAGCTTTCTTT.

This chain connects TRBV12-3 or TRBV12-4 to TRBJ1-2; D not certain. Trimming pared 3 bases from V and 8 bases from J, leaving 7 bases between. This CDR3 has 11 residues. Here the CDR3 reads CASSFREGYTF. The CDR3 DNA follows: TGTGCCAGCAGTTTTCGGGAAGGCTACACCTTC.

The chain couples TRBV7-2 to TRBJ1-2; D is perhaps TRBD1 (5 bases). The germline V gene encodes CDR1 SGHTA and CDR2 FQGNSA. V shed 0 bases and J shed 8 bases, with 16 bases lying between them. The CDR3 is 15 amino acids. The CDR3 sequence: CASSLAPGEGKGYTF. DNA for the CDR3: TGTGCCAGCAGCTTAGCGCCGGGGGAGGGGAAAGGCTACACCTTC.

The chain joins TRBV13 to TRBJ1-1, with a tentative D call TRBD1 (5 bases). V was cut by 5 bases and J by 4 bases, with 17 bases left in between. The CDR3 length is 15 residues. Germline V lookup: CDR1 PRHDT, CDR2 FYEKMQ (reference sequence). The CDR3 sequence: CASSLRQGGGTEAFF. The CDR3 DNA reads TGTGCCAGCAGCCTGAGGCAGGGTGGCGGCACTGAAGCTTTCTTT. Using reference TRBV13 and TRBJ1-1 for the parts outside the CDR3, the full variable domain is AAGVIQSPRHLIKEKRETATLKCYPIPRHDTVYWYQQGPGQDPQFLISFYEKMQSDKGSIPDRFSAQQFSDYHSELNMSSLELGDSALYFCASSLRQGGGTEAFFGQGTRLTVV.